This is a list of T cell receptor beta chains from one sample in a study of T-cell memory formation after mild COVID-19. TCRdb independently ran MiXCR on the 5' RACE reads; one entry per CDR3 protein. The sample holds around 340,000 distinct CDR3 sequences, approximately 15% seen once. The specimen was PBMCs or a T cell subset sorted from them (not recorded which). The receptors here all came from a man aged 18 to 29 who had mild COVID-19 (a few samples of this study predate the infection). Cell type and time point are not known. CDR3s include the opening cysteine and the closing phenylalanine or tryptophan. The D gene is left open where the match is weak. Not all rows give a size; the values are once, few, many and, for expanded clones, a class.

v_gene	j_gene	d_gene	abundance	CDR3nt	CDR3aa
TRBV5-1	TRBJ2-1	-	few	TGCGCCAGCAGTCCCGACAATATTGGTAATGAGCAGTTCTTC	CASSPDNIGNEQFF
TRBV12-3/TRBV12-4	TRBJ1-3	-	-	TGTGCCAGCAGTTTGCGGGGGGCCCTCTCTGGAAACACCATATATTTT	CASSLRGALSGNTIYF
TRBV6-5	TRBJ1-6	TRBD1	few	TGTGCCAGCAGTCGGGCAGGGGGAGGCTATAATTCACCCCTCCACTTT	CASSRAGGGYNSPLHF
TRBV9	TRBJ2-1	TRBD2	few	TGTGCCAGCAGCGTGGGAGGGTTCGAGGAGCAGTTCTTC	CASSVGGFEEQFF
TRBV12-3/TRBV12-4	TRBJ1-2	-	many	TGTGCCAGCAGTTTTGGGCATTATGGCTACACCTTC	CASSFGHYGYTF
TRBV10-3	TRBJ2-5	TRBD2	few	TGTGCCACCGGGACTAGCGGGGGTATCCAAGAGACCCAGTACTTC	CATGTSGGIQETQYF
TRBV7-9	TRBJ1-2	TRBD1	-	TGTGCCAGCAGCTCTAGGGACAGCGCTGGAGATAGGGGAGGCTACACCTTC	CASSSRDSAGDRGGYTF
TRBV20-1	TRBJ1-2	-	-	TGCAGCGCCTTGCCATCCCTGGTCTATGGCTACACCTTC	CSALPSLVYGYTF
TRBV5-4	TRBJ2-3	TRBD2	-	TGTGCCAGCAGCTCCGGACTAGCGGGGGGGCGTGCAGATACGCAGTATTTT	CASSSGLAGGRADTQYF
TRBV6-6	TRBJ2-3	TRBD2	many	TGTGCCAGCAGATCCGGTCTAGCGGGGCGCACAGATACGCAGTATTTT	CASRSGLAGRTDTQYF
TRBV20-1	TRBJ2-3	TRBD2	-	TGCAGTGCTAGTCCTACCGGGGGGTCGGGCGGGGATACGCAGTATTTT	CSASPTGGSGGDTQYF
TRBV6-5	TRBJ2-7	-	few	TGTGCCAGCAAAAAGTTCGGACAAGGGCTCTCCTACGAGCAGTACTTC	CASKKFGQGLSYEQYF
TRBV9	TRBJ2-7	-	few	TGTGCCAGCAGCGCCAGGACCAACTCCTACGAGCAGTACTTC	CASSARTNSYEQYF
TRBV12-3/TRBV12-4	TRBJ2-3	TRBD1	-	TGTGCCAGCAGCAGATACCGGGACAGGGGCACAGATACGCAGTATTTT	CASSRYRDRGTDTQYF
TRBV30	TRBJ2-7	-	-	TGTGCCTGGAGTCCGGGACTCACCTACGAGCAGTACTTC	CAWSPGLTYEQYF
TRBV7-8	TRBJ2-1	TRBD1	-	TGTGCCAGCAGCAGGGACAGGGGGCAGTACAATGAGCAGTTCTTC	CASSRDRGQYNEQFF
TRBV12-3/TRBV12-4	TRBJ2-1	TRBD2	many	TGTGCCAGCAGCCCTGGGGGGGGGACCTACAATGAGCAGTTCTTC	CASSPGGGTYNEQFF
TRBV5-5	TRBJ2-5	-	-	TGTGCCAGCAGCCCGATAGGGGAATTGACTAGCCAAGAGACCCAGTACTTC	CASSPIGELTSQETQYF
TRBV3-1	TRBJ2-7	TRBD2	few	TGTGCCAGCAGCCAAGATGCACTAGCGGGCCTCTCCTACGAGCAGTACTTC	CASSQDALAGLSYEQYF
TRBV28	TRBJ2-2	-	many	TGTGCCAGCAGTTTAGGCGGGGACACCGGGGAGCTGTTTTTT	CASSLGGDTGELFF
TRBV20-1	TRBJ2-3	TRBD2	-	TGCAGTGCTAGCCGTCTAGCGGAGACAGATACGCAGTATTTT	CSASRLAETDTQYF
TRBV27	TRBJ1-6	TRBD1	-	TGTGCCAGCGGGGGACAGGGGTACTCACCCCTCCACTTT	CASGGQGYSPLHF
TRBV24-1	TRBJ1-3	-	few	TGTGCCCCCGAAAGCGGGGTTGCGGCTGGAAACACCATATATTTT	CAPESGVAAGNTIYF
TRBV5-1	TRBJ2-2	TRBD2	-	TGCGCCAGCAGCTGGAATAGCGGGGTCACCGGGGAGCTGTTTTTT	CASSWNSGVTGELFF
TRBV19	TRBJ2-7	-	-	TGTGCCAGTAGTACCGGACTTGACGAGCAGTACTTC	CASSTGLDEQYF
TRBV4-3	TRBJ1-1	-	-	TGCGCCAGCAGCCAAGATGCTCGGGGGGGCGCGGGGACTGAAGCTTTCTTT	CASSQDARGGAGTEAFF
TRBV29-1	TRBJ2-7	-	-	TGCAGCGCGCTGATCGGGGAGCAGTACTTC	CSALIGEQYF
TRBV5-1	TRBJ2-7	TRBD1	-	TGCGCCAGCTGGGGGACAGCTCTTAGCGAGCAGTACTTC	CASWGTALSEQYF
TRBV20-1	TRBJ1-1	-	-	TGCAGTGCTAGGGTCCGACACACTGAAGCTTTCTTT	CSARVRHTEAFF
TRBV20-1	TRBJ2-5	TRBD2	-	TGCAGTGCTAGACCGCGAACAGCGGGGGCGCGGGAGACCCAGTACTTC	CSARPRTAGARETQYF
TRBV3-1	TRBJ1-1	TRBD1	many	TGTGCCAGCAGCCGACAGGGAAATATAAACACTGAAGCTTTCTTT	CASSRQGNINTEAFF
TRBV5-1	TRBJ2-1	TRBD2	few	TGCGCCAGCAGCCTCCGGGACTACCGTTACAATGAGCAGTTCTTC	CASSLRDYRYNEQFF
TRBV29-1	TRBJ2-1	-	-	TGCAGCGCCCAAAGGCAGGGGATGAATGAGCAGTTCTTC	CSAQRQGMNEQFF
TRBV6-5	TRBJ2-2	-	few	TGTGCCAGCACCAGGGAATCACCGGGGGAGCTGTTTTTT	CASTRESPGELFF
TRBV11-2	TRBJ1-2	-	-	TGTGCCAGCAGCTTAGACCAAAACTATGGCTACACCTTC	CASSLDQNYGYTF
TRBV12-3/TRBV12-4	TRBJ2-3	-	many	TGTGCCAGCAGCTCTCGGGGGGATACGCAGTATTTT	CASSSRGDTQYF
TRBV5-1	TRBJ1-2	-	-	TGCGCCAGCAGCTTGGGAGGAGGGGTCGGCTACACCTTC	CASSLGGGVGYTF
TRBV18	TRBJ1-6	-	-	TGTGCCAGCTCACCACCGGGGGGAAATAATTCACCCCTCCACTTT	CASSPPGGNNSPLHF
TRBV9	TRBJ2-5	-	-	TGTGCCAGCAGCGTCGATGCGGGGCTGAGGGAGACCCAGTACTTC	CASSVDAGLRETQYF
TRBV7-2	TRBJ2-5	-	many	TGTGCCAGCAGGGCGGGAAATTGGGAGACCCAGTACTTC	CASRAGNWETQYF
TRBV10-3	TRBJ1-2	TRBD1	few	TGTGCCATCAGTACTGGCCGGGACAGCATTTATGGCTACACCTTC	CAISTGRDSIYGYTF
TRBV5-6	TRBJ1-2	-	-	TGTGCCAGCAGCTCGAGCGGCGGTGGCTACACCTTC	CASSSSGGGYTF
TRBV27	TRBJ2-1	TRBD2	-	TGTGCCAGCAGCATAGGGTCTAGCGGAAGGGAGCAGTTCTTC	CASSIGSSGREQFF
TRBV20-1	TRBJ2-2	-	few	TGCAGTGCGAAAAAGGGCGGGGAGTCCCCCGGGGAGCTGTTTTTT	CSAKKGGESPGELFF
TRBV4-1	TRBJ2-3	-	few	TGCGCCAGCAGCCAAGTATCTCCCGGAGATACGCAGTATTTT	CASSQVSPGDTQYF
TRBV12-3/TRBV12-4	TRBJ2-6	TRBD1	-	TGTGCCAGCAGCCGGGACAGGGGCCGCTCTGGGGCCAACGTCCTGACTTTC	CASSRDRGRSGANVLTF
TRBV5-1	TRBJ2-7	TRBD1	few	TGCGCCAGCAGCAGGGACAGCCGATACGAGCAGTACTTC	CASSRDSRYEQYF
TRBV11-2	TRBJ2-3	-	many	TGTGCCAGCAGCCCCTCACGGGGGGCCACAGATACGCAGTATTTT	CASSPSRGATDTQYF
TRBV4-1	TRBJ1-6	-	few	TGCGCCAGCAGCCAAGAGAGGCAGATCTATAATTCACCCCTCCACTTT	CASSQERQIYNSPLHF
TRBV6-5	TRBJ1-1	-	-	TGTGCCAGCAGCCCCGGACAGCTTGAAGCTTTCTTT	CASSPGQLEAFF
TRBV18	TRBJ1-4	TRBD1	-	TGTGCCAGCTCACCACCCGGACAGGGGGCTGAAAAACTGTTTTTT	CASSPPGQGAEKLFF
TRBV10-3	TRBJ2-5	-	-	TGTGCCATCAGTGGGGCGATCCAAGAGACCCAGTACTTC	CAISGAIQETQYF
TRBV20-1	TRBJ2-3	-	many	TGCAGTGCCCTGGTAGGGCGGGCAGATACGCAGTATTTT	CSALVGRADTQYF
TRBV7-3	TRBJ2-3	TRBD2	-	TGTGCCAGCAGCTTAGAGACTAGCGTAAGCACAGATACGCAGTATTTT	CASSLETSVSTDTQYF
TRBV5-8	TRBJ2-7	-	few	TGTGCCAGCAGCTTTGCCGAAATCTCCTACGAGCAGTACTTC	CASSFAEISYEQYF
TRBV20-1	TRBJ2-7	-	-	TGCAGTGCTAGGAGGGGGACCCTTGCTCTCGAGCAGTACTTC	CSARRGTLALEQYF
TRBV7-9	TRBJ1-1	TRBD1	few	TGTGCCAGCAGCTTATTGCAGGGGGAGAACACTGAAGCTTTCTTT	CASSLLQGENTEAFF
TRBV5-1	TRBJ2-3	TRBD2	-	TGCGCCAGCCGGACTAGCGGCTCAGATACGCAGTATTTT	CASRTSGSDTQYF
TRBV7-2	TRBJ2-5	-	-	TGTGCCAGCAGCTTTCGTCCAGGGCCGGGAGAGACCCAGTACTTC	CASSFRPGPGETQYF
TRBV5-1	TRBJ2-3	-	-	TGCGCCAGCAGCGCCCGAGGAGGCGGGAACACAGATACGCAGTATTTT	CASSARGGGNTDTQYF